Listed below are T cell receptor beta chains from one sample, sequenced in a study of blood T cell repertoires in COVID-19. Data came from immunoSEQ multiplex PCR; TCRdb stores just in-frame clones and leaves some out. The sample holds approximately 100,000 clones, roughly 80% seen once. What was sequenced was peripheral blood. Receptors originate from a woman over 75 with active or convalescent COVID-19. Each CDR3 is given with its conserved first and last residue. The D gene is left open where the match is weak. Only part of the rows carry a size: once, few, many, or a class if the clone is expanded.

V: TRBV19
size: .
J: TRBJ1-5
D: TRBD1
CDR3: CASSTGTGVGQPQHF
DNA: TGTGCCAGTAGTACGGGGACAGGGGTCGGGCAGCCCCAGCATTTT

V: TRBV5-4
size: once
J: TRBJ2-3
D: TRBD1
CDR3: CASSFRGQGASDTQYF
DNA: TGTGCCAGCAGCTTTCGTGGACAGGGGGCCTCAGATACGCAGTATTTT

V: TRBV7-9
size: .
J: TRBJ2-3
D: .
CDR3: CASSLGSRPGSDTQYF
DNA: TGTGCCAGCAGCTTAGGGTCTCGGCCAGGATCAGATACGCAGTATTTT

V: TRBV2
size: .
J: TRBJ1-1
D: .
CDR3: CASRGPSWGHMNTEAFF
DNA: TGTGCCAGCAGGGGGCCCAGCTGGGGTCACATGAACACTGAAGCTTTCTTT

V: TRBV7-2
size: .
J: TRBJ2-3
D: TRBD2
CDR3: CASSLPVTVGGAPRNF
DNA: TGTGCCAGCAGCTTACCCGTAACCGTCGGGGGGGCCCCCAGGAATTTT

V: TRBV5-4
size: .
J: TRBJ1-5
D: .
CDR3: CASSYGGRSNQPQHF
DNA: TGTGCCAGCAGTTATGGAGGCCGTAGCAATCAGCCCCAGCATTTT

V: TRBV7-9
size: .
J: TRBJ2-2
D: TRBD2
CDR3: CASSPASGGTGELFF
DNA: TGTGCCAGCAGCCCCGCTAGCGGGGGAACCGGGGAGCTGTTTTTT

V: TRBV12-3/TRBV12-4
size: .
J: TRBJ2-7
D: TRBD1
CDR3: CASSWTGTEQYF
DNA: TGTGCCAGCAGTTGGACAGGAACCGAGCAGTACTTC

V: TRBV2
size: .
J: TRBJ1-2
D: .
CDR3: CASSESAGLYGLSARSYTF
DNA: TGTGCCAGCAGTGAATCGGCAGGCCTATATGGTTTATCCGCCAGGAGCTACACCTTC

V: TRBV20-1
size: .
J: TRBJ2-3
D: .
CDR3: CSARADTQYF
DNA: TGCAGTGCTAGAGCGGATACGCAGTATTTT

V: TRBV2
size: .
J: TRBJ1-1
D: .
CDR3: CASSKNQGNTEAFF
DNA: TGTGCCAGCAGCAAAAATCAGGGGAACACTGAAGCTTTCTTT

V: TRBV6-5
size: .
J: TRBJ1-2
D: .
CDR3: CASSTPTVYGYTF
DNA: TGTGCCAGCAGTACCCCGACAGTCTATGGCTACACCTTC

V: TRBV4-3
size: .
J: TRBJ1-4
D: .
CDR3: CASSPPQGTEKLFF
DNA: TGCGCCAGCAGCCCACCACAGGGTACTGAAAAACTGTTTTTT

V: TRBV7-9
size: .
J: TRBJ2-7
D: .
CDR3: CASSLGAYEQYF
DNA: TGTGCCAGCAGCTTGGGAGCCTACGAGCAGTACTTC

V: TRBV12-5
size: .
J: TRBJ2-7
D: .
CDR3: CASGTSYEQYF
DNA: TGTGCTAGTGGTACATCCTACGAGCAGTACTTC

V: TRBV4-1
size: few
J: TRBJ1-1
D: .
CDR3: CASSQDRVANTEAFF
DNA: TGCGCCAGCAGCCAAGACAGGGTGGCGAACACTGAAGCTTTCTTT

V: TRBV7-2
size: .
J: TRBJ2-3
D: TRBD1
CDR3: CASSSGQVTDTQYF
DNA: TGTGCCAGCAGCTCCGGACAGGTCACAGATACGCAGTATTTT

V: TRBV11-2
size: .
J: TRBJ2-2
D: TRBD1
CDR3: CASRRPGQGNTGELFF
DNA: TGTGCCAGCAGACGGCCGGGACAGGGAAACACCGGGGAGCTGTTTTTT

V: TRBV27
size: .
J: TRBJ1-4
D: .
CDR3: CASSPGTNEKLFF
DNA: TGTGCCAGCAGTCCCGGAACTAATGAAAAACTGTTTTTT

V: TRBV2
size: once
J: TRBJ1-1
D: TRBD1
CDR3: CASSPTGTGNTEAFF
DNA: TGTGCCAGCAGCCCCACCGGGACAGGCAACACTGAAGCTTTCTTT

V: TRBV2
size: .
J: TRBJ1-2
D: TRBD1
CDR3: CASTRDRANYGYTF
DNA: TGTGCCAGCACCCGGGACAGGGCCAACTATGGCTACACCTTC

V: TRBV10-2
size: .
J: TRBJ2-3
D: TRBD1
CDR3: CASSLQGEGTDTQYF
DNA: TGCGCCAGCAGCCTACAGGGGGAAGGAACAGATACGCAGTATTTT

V: TRBV7-7
size: once
J: TRBJ2-1
D: .
CDR3: CASSRGAGISFNEQFF
DNA: TGTGCTAGCAGCCGGGGGGCAGGGATTTCTTTCAATGAGCAGTTCTTC

V: TRBV2
size: .
J: TRBJ2-7
D: .
CDR3: CASSEKSYEQYF
DNA: TGTGCCAGCAGTGAAAAGAGCTACGAGCAGTACTTC

V: TRBV6-5
size: .
J: TRBJ2-7
D: TRBD1
CDR3: CASSSGQGPYEQYF
DNA: TGTGCCAGCAGTAGCGGACAGGGCCCCTACGAGCAGTACTTC

V: TRBV25-1
size: .
J: TRBJ1-3
D: .
CDR3: CASTRSGSGNTIYF
DNA: TGTGCCAGCACCCGGTCAGGGTCTGGAAACACCATATATTTT

V: TRBV13
size: .
J: TRBJ2-5
D: TRBD2
CDR3: CASSRRLAGQEETQYF
DNA: TGTGCCAGCAGCCGGCGACTAGCGGGGCAGGAAGAGACCCAGTACTTC

V: TRBV5-6
size: .
J: TRBJ2-7
D: TRBD1
CDR3: CASESGTEVGEQYF
DNA: TGTGCCAGCGAGTCCGGGACAGAAGTTGGCGAGCAGTACTTC

V: TRBV9
size: few
J: TRBJ2-7
D: .
CDR3: CASSPPTGLDSYEQYF
DNA: TGTGCCAGCAGCCCCCCCACGGGTCTGGACTCCTACGAGCAGTACTTC